These 19 T cell receptor beta chains were all obtained from the same sample, sequenced in a study of cytomegalovirus exposure and HLA in healthy donors. The PCR ran on 60 Vbeta and 13 Jbeta primers. Sequenced by immunoSEQ multiplex PCR; TCRdb stores in-frame clones only, minus some. The sample holds 150,000 or so clones, approximately 69% seen once. Material: PBMCs. Every receptor here comes from a young man in good health and CMV-seronegative.

This chain links TRBV27 with TRBJ2-7; D is undetermined. There are 12 residues in the CDR3. Germline V gives CDR1 MNHEY, CDR2 SMNVEV (reference sequence). V was cut by 3 bases and J by 2 bases, with 5 bases left in between. The CDR3 reads CASSFLTYEQYF. CDR3 in DNA: TGTGCCAGCAGTTTCCTTACCTACGAGCAGTACTTC.

In its sample, this clone was seen a few times. This chain connects TRBV29-1 to TRBJ1-2, with 8 bases matching TRBD1. The CDR3 has 13 amino acids. V shed 4 bases, J shed 0 bases, and the junction held 1 base outside the gene matches. The germline V gene has CDR1 SQVTM and CDR2 ANQGSEA. CDR3 in DNA: TGCAGCGTTGGGACAGGGTCTAACTATGGCTACACCTTC. It encodes CSVGTGSNYGYTF.

The chain links TRBV5-1 to TRBJ2-2; 8 positions agree with TRBD1. Germline trimming cut 3 bases from V and 2 bases from J; bases unmatched to any gene: 15. Germline V gene sequence: CDR1 SGHRS, CDR2 YFSETQ. This CDR3 is built from 19 residues. The CDR3 sequence is CASSYYFYAGGPNTGELFF. The CDR3 nucleotides read TGCGCCAGCAGCTATTATTTCTACGCAGGGGGCCCCAACACCGGGGAGCTGTTTTTT.

V and J are TRBV2 and TRBJ2-7, with TRBD2 as a possible D gene (5 bases). Germline lookup yields CDR1 SNHLY and CDR2 FYNNEI. This CDR3 spans 14 amino acids. V was trimmed by 11 bases and J by 0 bases, leaving 17 bases between them. CDR3 nucleotide sequence: TGTGCCTCCCGAATGCGAGGGAACTCCTACGAGCAGTACTTC. As protein: CASRMRGNSYEQYF.

This rearrangement joins TRBV10-3 to TRBJ2-3; no reliable D call. V gave up 8 bases and J gave up 2 bases, with 8 bases separating them. Germline CDR1 is ENHRY and CDR2 is SYGVKD. The CDR3 totals 12 residues. The DNA for the CDR3 is TGTGCCATCGCGGCGGACACAGATACGCAGTATTTT. This codes for CAIAADTDTQYF.

The V call is TRBV7-6, the J call TRBJ2-2, with a weak D call TRBD1 (5 bases). The CDR3 totals 14 residues. Germline V gene data show CDR1 as SGHVS and CDR2 as FNYEAQ. The V end lost 4 bases, the J end lost 5 bases, and 11 bases lay between the germline ends. The CDR3 sequence: CASSSQQETGELFF. DNA for the CDR3: TGTGCCAGCAGCTCTCAACAGGAGACCGGGGAGCTGTTTTTT.

This chain connects TRBV4-3 to TRBJ1-2; no reliable D call. Germline V gene data show CDR1 as LGHNA and CDR2 as YSLEER. V was trimmed by 0 bases and J by 6 bases, leaving 8 bases between them. CDR3 length equals 13 residues. Here the CDR3 reads CASSQDRLNGYTF. The CDR3 DNA sequence: TGCGCCAGCAGCCAAGACAGGCTCAATGGCTACACCTTC.

The gene calls are TRBV27 and TRBJ2-5; 10 nucleotides align to TRBD2. This CDR3 is 16 amino acids long. V lost 0 bases to trimming and J lost 5 bases; unmatched junction nucleotides: 6. Germline-derived CDR1 and CDR2 are MNHEY and SMNVEV (reference sequence). CDR3 sequence reads: CASSLSSGGADETQYF. As DNA, the CDR3 is TGTGCCAGCAGTTTATCCAGCGGGGGGGCGGATGAGACCCAGTACTTC.

This chain links TRBV5-1 with TRBJ1-4, with 7 bases matching TRBD1. CDR3 size: 15 residues. V dropped 1 base and J dropped 1; count of bases not matched to a gene: 1. Germline CDR1 is SGHRS and CDR2 is YFSETQ. The CDR3 DNA sequence: TGCGCCAGCAGCTTGCAGGGGGAAACTAATGAAAAACTGTTTTTT. Translation gives CASSLQGETNEKLFF.

The chain links TRBV28 to TRBJ2-7; 12 positions agree with TRBD2. Germline lookup yields CDR1 MDHEN and CDR2 SYDVKM. Germline trimming cut 7 bases from V and 0 bases from J; bases unmatched to any gene: 4. There are 15 residues in the CDR3. The CDR3 DNA is TGTGCCAGCACCCTGGGACTAGCGGGCTCCTACGAGCAGTACTTC. This encodes CASTLGLAGSYEQYF.

The gene calls are TRBV7-9 and TRBJ2-7, with 10 positions matching TRBD1. Germline V CDR1 and CDR2: SEHNR, FQNEAQ (reference sequence). J gave up 3 bases and V 5 bases, and 7 bases lay outside the gene matches. The CDR3 has 15 amino acids. The CDR3 protein is CASSPGTGVSYEQYF. DNA for the CDR3: TGTGCCAGCAGCCCCGGGACAGGGGTAAGCTACGAGCAGTACTTC.

The CDR3 sequence is CASSSRLASEQYF. DNA of the CDR3: TGTGCCAGCAGCTCACGACTAGCTAGTGAGCAGTACTTC. This chain joins TRBV7-8 and TRBJ2-7, with TRBD2 identical over 7 bases. The V gene end was trimmed by 4 bases and the J gene end by 7 bases; junction bases not matched to a gene: 7. The CDR3 totals 13 residues. Germline V gene data show CDR1 as SGHVS and CDR2 as FQNEAQ.

The chain couples TRBV4-2 to TRBJ2-7, with 15 nucleotides matching TRBD2. This CDR3 has 17 amino acids. The V segment lost 4 bases and the J segment 2 bases; nucleotides outside the gene matches: 6. Germline values: CDR1 LGHNA, CDR2 YNFKEQ. CDR3 sequence (DNA): TGTGCCAGCAGCCCCCTAGGACTAGCGGGGGGGCCCTACGAGCAGTACTTC. As protein: CASSPLGLAGGPYEQYF.

The chain employs TRBV5-8 and TRBJ1-6; D gene unclear. Germline V gene data show CDR1 as SGHTS and CDR2 as YDEGEE. Trimming took off 4 bases at V and 14 bases at J, with 16 bases between the two ends. The CDR3 spans 13 residues. The CDR3 DNA sequence: TGTGCCAGCAGCCCCCTAGTGCAACAAGCCCTCCACTTT. This codes for CASSPLVQQALHF.

Only one count was recorded for this clone. This chain connects TRBV6-5 to TRBJ2-1, with 8 nucleotides matching TRBD2. CDR1 and CDR2 (germline): MNHEY, SVGAGI. The CDR3 runs to 14 residues. The V segment lost 8 bases and the J segment 3 bases; nucleotides outside the gene matches: 6. The CDR3 coding sequence is TGTGCCAGCCGTCCAGCGGGGGACTACAATGAGCAGTTCTTC. This gives the protein CASRPAGDYNEQFF.

This clone occurred a few times. The rearrangement joins TRBV7-9 to TRBJ2-1, with 12 nucleotides matching TRBD2. This CDR3 has 16 amino acids. From germline, CDR1 is SEHNR and CDR2 FQNEAQ (reference sequence). V was pared by 2 bases and J by 9 bases, with 8 bases of the junction left unmatched. The CDR3: CASSLFSSGGAFEQFF. CDR3 nucleotides: TGTGCCAGCAGCTTATTCTCTAGCGGGGGGGCATTTGAGCAGTTCTTC.

Of note for this clone: One junction end does not reproduce the germline sequence, and a read error may be involved. The chain uses TRBV2 and TRBJ1-2; TRBD1 might be the D (5 bases). The CDR3 has 16 residues. CDR1 is SNHLY and CDR2 is FYNNEI in the germline V gene. The CDR3 nucleotides are TGTGCCAGCAGTGAAGATTGGGTAGGGCAGGAGCGGGGCTACCCCTTC. Amino acids: CASSEDWVGQERGYPF.

This clone came up a few times. The chain links TRBV28 to TRBJ2-7; 9 bases are a match to TRBD1. The V and J ends lost 6 bases and 3 bases, in that order; junction bases with no gene match: 3. This CDR3 has 13 residues. Germline V gives CDR1 MDHEN, CDR2 SYDVKM. CDR3 DNA: TGTGCCAGCAGGGACAGGGGCTTCTACGAGCAGTACTTC. Translating it yields CASRDRGFYEQYF.

The V gene is TRBV7-7, the J gene TRBJ2-7; 9 nucleotides match TRBD1. After removal of 5 bases from V and 3 bases from J, the junction contained 2 bases not matched to a gene. This CDR3 comprises 13 residues. Germline V gene sequence: CDR1 SSHAT, CDR2 FNYEAQ (reference sequence). The CDR3 nucleotides read TGTGCCAGCAGCCCGGGACAGGGCTACGAGCAGTACTTC. Translating gives CASSPGQGYEQYF.